This entry describes one T cell receptor beta chain. Its cognate antigen is unknown. Germline CDR1 SEHNR, CDR2 FQNEAQ (reference sequence). The CDR3 has 16 residues. The ends were cut back, 6 bases at V and 0 bases at J, with 17 bases in the middle. This specimen belongs to a study of T-cell memory formation after mild COVID-19. Study findings and constraints: The study detected some responding clones in pre-infection memory, suggesting cross-reactive memory joined. Clones that shrank (day 15 to 85) were balanced CD4/CD8, whereas later expanders leaned CD4+.

TCRdb independently ran MiXCR on the 5' RACE reads; one entry per CDR3 protein. The table has fewer than 90,000 distinct CDR3 sequences, around 13% seen once; the top ten hold around 41%. The sequenced sample consisted of PBMCs or a T cell subset sorted from them (not recorded which). J is TRBJ1-2 and V is TRBV7-9, with D perhaps TRBD1 (5 bases). The TCR was taken from a man in his late teens or twenties who had mild COVID-19 (a few samples of this study predate the infection). Cell type and time point are not known. The CDR3 protein is CASRPGAEPANYGYTF. The CDR3 DNA reads TGTGCCAGCAGACCCGGGGCAGAACCCGCTAACTATGGCTACACCTTC.